These T cell receptor beta chains were read from a single sample in a study of T cell responses to AZD1222 COVID-19 vaccine. Clones were read by immunoSEQ multiplex PCR, and TCRdb kept only the in-frame ones, dropping some. The sample contains 96,000 or so clones, roughly 90% of which appear only once. The source was peripheral blood, collected on day 0 of AZD1222 vaccination. These receptors were collected from an adult in good health. Both conserved end residues are part of each CDR3. D genes are given only for firm matches. The size entry is marked missing in some rows and otherwise reads once, few, many or a size class.

abundance	j_gene	d_gene	v_gene	CDR3aa	CDR3nt
NA	TRBJ2-7	TRBD2	TRBV7-9	CASSLSGLAVLSYEQYF	TGTGCCAGCAGCCTAAGCGGACTAGCGGTCCTTTCCTACGAGCAGTACTTC
NA	TRBJ2-7	NA	TRBV24-1	CATSDLQGPSLEQYF	TGTGCCACCAGTGACCTACAGGGTCCCTCTCTCGAGCAGTACTTC
NA	TRBJ2-7	TRBD2	TRBV6-1	CASSEARGLGPYEQYF	TGTGCCAGCAGTGAAGCTAGAGGACTAGGGCCCTACGAGCAGTACTTC
NA	TRBJ1-1	NA	TRBV28	CASSTATAANTEAFF	TGTGCCAGCAGTACGGCCACGGCGGCGAACACTGAAGCTTTCTTT
NA	TRBJ2-4	NA	TRBV6-5	CASSYVTGPGIQYF	TGTGCCAGCAGTTACGTGACAGGACCTGGGATTCAGTACTTC
once	TRBJ1-2	NA	TRBV6-5	CASSYPGQLILF	TGTGCCAGCAGTTACCCCGGACAGCTAATTCTCTTC
NA	TRBJ1-6	NA	TRBV10-2	CASSESLRSPLHF	TGCGCCAGCAGTGAGTCGTTGAGGTCACCCCTCCACTTT
NA	TRBJ2-1	NA	TRBV3-1/TRBV3-2	CASSQENPFGAGFGNEQFF	TGTGCCAGCAGCCAAGAAAATCCATTTGGTGCGGGCTTCGGCAATGAGCAGTTCTTC
NA	TRBJ2-2	NA	TRBV4-3	CASSPRQLNTGELFF	TGCGCCAGCAGCCCCCGGCAGCTGAACACCGGGGAGCTGTTTTTT
NA	TRBJ2-3	TRBD2	TRBV9	CASTKGLAGLGSTDTQYF	TGTGCCAGCACAAAGGGACTAGCGGGACTCGGGAGCACAGATACGCAGTATTTT
NA	TRBJ2-7	NA	TRBV9	CASSVGPGGSSYEQYF	TGTGCCAGCAGCGTAGGGCCCGGAGGGAGCTCCTACGAGCAGTACTTC
NA	TRBJ1-1	NA	TRBV18	CASSPRDGGNTEAFF	TGTGCCAGCTCACCCCGGGACGGAGGGAACACTGAAGCTTTCTTT
NA	TRBJ1-4	NA	TRBV7-9	CASSGHLEGATNEKLFF	TGTGCCAGCAGCGGACACTTAGAAGGCGCGACTAATGAAAAACTGTTTTTT
NA	TRBJ2-3	NA	TRBV7-3	CASSLTFGDTQYF	TGTGCCAGCAGCTTAACCTTTGGGGATACGCAGTATTTT
NA	TRBJ2-7	NA	TRBV7-2	CASSLYASGEQYF	TGTGCCAGCAGCCTTTATGCTTCGGGTGAGCAGTACTTC
NA	TRBJ1-2	NA	TRBV27	CANSLGPGYTF	TGTGCGAACAGTTTGGGCCCGGGCTACACCTTC
NA	TRBJ2-2	NA	TRBV6-2/TRBV6-3	CASSKTGGDTGELFF	TGTGCCAGCAGCAAAACAGGGGGGGACACCGGGGAGCTGTTTTTT
NA	TRBJ2-2	TRBD1	TRBV5-1	CASSRMNQGAGELFF	TGCGCCAGCAGCCGAATGAATCAGGGGGCCGGGGAGCTGTTTTTT
NA	TRBJ1-5	NA	TRBV19	CASEPSGVQPQHF	TGTGCCAGTGAGCCCTCGGGGGTTCAGCCCCAGCATTTT
NA	TRBJ1-5	NA	TRBV24-1	CATSDLNQPQHF	TGTGCCACCAGTGATTTGAATCAGCCCCAGCATTTT
once	TRBJ2-7	NA	TRBV28	CASSLQDSHEQYF	TGTGCCAGCAGTTTACAGGATTCCCACGAGCAGTACTTC
NA	TRBJ2-1	NA	TRBV27	CARLPHRESYNEQFF	TGCGCCCGCCTGCCCCACAGGGAGTCCTACAATGAGCAGTTCTTC
NA	TRBJ2-1	NA	TRBV7-9	CASSPNPGTPRNEQFF	TGTGCCAGCAGCCCTAACCCCGGGACCCCTCGCAATGAGCAGTTCTTC
NA	TRBJ1-5	TRBD1	TRBV5-6	CASSRTGSVEIPQHF	TGTGCCAGCAGCCGGACAGGCTCCGTGGAGATTCCCCAGCATTTT
NA	TRBJ2-5	NA	TRBV7-3	CASSFNVGETQYF	TGTGCCAGCAGCTTTAACGTGGGAGAGACCCAGTACTTC
NA	TRBJ2-7	NA	TRBV18	CASSPPRVGGDEQYF	TGTGCCAGCTCACCTCCAAGGGTAGGGGGTGACGAGCAGTACTTC
NA	TRBJ1-5	NA	TRBV10-3	CAISANNQPQHF	TGTGCCATCAGTGCGAATAATCAGCCCCAGCATTTT
NA	TRBJ1-3	TRBD1	TRBV18	CASSPGQGGNTIYF	TGTGCCAGCTCACCCGGACAGGGGGGAAACACCATATATTTT
NA	TRBJ2-7	NA	TRBV28	CASAEVDEQYF	TGTGCCAGCGCGGAGGTCGACGAGCAGTACTTC
NA	TRBJ2-7	NA	TRBV9	CASSTGLVYEQYF	TGTGCCAGCAGCACCGGACTGGTCTACGAGCAGTACTTC
NA	TRBJ1-5	NA	TRBV2	CATNSGGNQPQHF	TGTGCCACAAACTCGGGGGGCAATCAGCCCCAGCATTTT
NA	TRBJ1-1	NA	TRBV6-5	CASSYQDGVSEAFF	TGTGCCAGCAGTTATCAGGACGGAGTGAGTGAAGCTTTCTTT
NA	TRBJ2-7	NA	TRBV19	CASSRQVKYEQYF	TGTGCCAGTAGTAGACAGGTAAAATACGAGCAGTACTTC
NA	TRBJ2-1	TRBD2	TRBV19	CASSTLAGVYNEQFF	TGTGCCAGTAGTACCCTAGCGGGAGTCTACAATGAGCAGTTCTTC
NA	TRBJ1-2	TRBD1	TRBV18	CASSPDRQIFYGYTF	TGTGCCAGCTCACCGGACAGGCAAATTTTCTATGGCTACACCTTC
NA	TRBJ2-3	TRBD2	TRBV19	CASSIAGGYDTQYF	TGTGCCAGTAGTATTGCGGGAGGGTACGATACGCAGTATTTT
once	TRBJ2-2	TRBD1	TRBV7-9	CASSLGQGLTGELFF	TGTGCCAGCAGCTTAGGACAGGGGCTCACCGGGGAGCTGTTTTTT
NA	TRBJ1-4	NA	TRBV28	CASSSPDRAEKLFF	TGTGCCAGCAGTTCCCCAGATAGAGCCGAAAAACTGTTTTTT
NA	TRBJ2-7	NA	TRBV14	CASSPGHNEQYF	TGTGCCAGCAGCCCGGGACACAACGAGCAGTACTTC
NA	TRBJ1-5	TRBD1	TRBV27	CASSLYRGGQPQHF	TGTGCCAGCAGTTTATACAGGGGTGGACAGCCCCAGCATTTT
NA	TRBJ2-2	TRBD2	TRBV4-1	CASSHSLGSSGRGDTGELFF	TGCGCCAGCAGCCACTCCCTCGGCTCTAGCGGGAGGGGCGACACCGGGGAGCTGTTTTTT
few	TRBJ2-2	TRBD2	TRBV9	CASSVDLSASGRAGELFF	TGTGCCAGCAGCGTAGACCTGAGTGCTAGCGGGAGGGCCGGGGAGCTGTTTTTT
once	TRBJ2-3	NA	TRBV5-1	CASSLGLVQADTQYF	TGCGCCAGCAGCTTGGGGCTAGTTCAGGCAGATACGCAGTATTTT
NA	TRBJ2-2	NA	TRBV2	CASSEPPRELFF	TGTGCCAGCAGTGAGCCACCCAGGGAGCTGTTTTTT
once	TRBJ2-1	TRBD2	TRBV5-4	CASSLLAALNEQFF	TGTGCCAGCAGCTTGCTAGCGGCTTTGAATGAGCAGTTCTTC
NA	TRBJ2-7	TRBD1	TRBV28	CASSAPGQGNEQYF	TGTGCCAGCAGTGCCCCGGGACAGGGGAACGAGCAGTACTTC
NA	TRBJ2-7	NA	TRBV6-2/TRBV6-3	CASSYSRRERPYEQYF	TGTGCCAGCAGTTACTCGAGGAGGGAGCGCCCCTACGAGCAGTACTTC
NA	TRBJ2-7	NA	TRBV9	CASSAIVQYF	TGTGCCAGCAGCGCTATCGTGCAGTACTTC
NA	TRBJ1-2	NA	TRBV24-1	CATSDLPGHFFVYGYTF	TGTGCCACCAGTGATTTGCCGGGACATTTCTTCGTCTATGGCTACACCTTC
NA	TRBJ1-4	NA	TRBV5-1	CASSLAAPGNEKLFF	TGCGCCAGCAGCTTGGCCGCTCCAGGGAATGAAAAACTGTTTTTT
NA	TRBJ2-1	NA	TRBV23-1	CASSQWERRGDEQFF	TGCGCCAGCAGTCAATGGGAGCGCCGAGGGGATGAGCAGTTCTTC
NA	TRBJ1-4	TRBD1	TRBV7-2	CASSLAGQGNEKLFF	TGTGCCAGCAGCTTAGCGGGACAGGGTAATGAAAAACTGTTTTTT
NA	TRBJ2-7	TRBD1	TRBV7-6	CASSGRDRGFVYEQYF	TGTGCCAGCAGCGGCCGGGACAGGGGATTTGTGTACGAGCAGTACTTC
once	TRBJ2-7	NA	TRBV5-1	CASSLQATTSYEQYF	TGCGCCAGCAGCTTGCAGGCCACTACCTCCTACGAGCAGTACTTC
NA	TRBJ2-2	NA	TRBV6-1	CASSEAVQGTGELFF	TGTGCCAGCAGTGAAGCAGTACAGGGCACCGGGGAGCTGTTTTTT